One T cell receptor (beta chain) is described in this entry. Its specificity is unknown. The source of the sample is a study of cytomegalovirus exposure and HLA in healthy donors. The wider study: T cells numbering some 170 million yielded some 110 million unique TCR beta sequences in an earlier analysis.

The study, taken as a whole, reports: The majority of TCR sequences were rare, yet some public TCRs appeared in many donors.

Everyone who donated was a healthy bone marrow donor. V was clipped by 2 bases and J by 0 bases, with 10 bases between them. Germline values: CDR1 GTSNPN, CDR2 SVGIG (reference sequence). This CDR3 has 14 amino acids. The PCR employed 60 Vbeta primers together with 13 Jbeta primers. In the authors' methods: Roughly 81 million unique TCR beta chains, 8.5 million to 14 million shared, were counted in a later analysis. Profiling relied on immunoSEQ multiplex PCR, and the TCRdb table lists in-frame clones only, not all of them. V, J and clone size reflect that table, while D and trimming were determined from the DNA. The table records about 100,000 clones, nearly 80% of them present only once.

The sequencing sample was made of PBMCs. This chain joins TRBV30 and TRBJ1-1; perhaps TRBD1 as D (5 bases). The TCR sequence derives from a woman in her 40s in good health and CMV-seronegative. The CDR3 loop reads CAWSPGVMNTEAFF. The DNA of the CDR3 is TGTGCCTGGAGTCCGGGGGTAATGAACACTGAAGCTTTCTTT.